These 14 T cell receptor beta chains were all obtained from the same sample, sequenced in a study of blood T cell repertoires in COVID-19. Profiling relied on immunoSEQ multiplex PCR, and the TCRdb table lists in-frame clones only, not all of them. The sample shows 150,000 to 200,000 clones, around 88% of them seen only once. Material: PBMCs or T cells enriched from blood (not recorded which). The receptors come from a woman between 25 and 40 years old who had recovered from COVID-19.

This chain uses TRBV7-8 with TRBJ2-7; 10 positions match TRBD1. From germline, CDR1 is SGHVS and CDR2 FQNEAQ. The CDR3 extends over 14 amino acids. V was pared by 2 bases and J by 5 bases, with 3 bases of the junction left unmatched. The CDR3 nucleotides are TGTGCCAGCAGCTTATCGACAGGGGGCCACGAGCAGTACTTC. It specifies CASSLSTGGHEQYF.

The rearrangement joins TRBV2 to TRBJ1-2, with 8 positions matching TRBD1. Trimming removed 5 bases from V and 5 bases from J; junction bases left unmatched: 7. The CDR3 runs 14 residues. Germline loops: CDR1 SNHLY, CDR2 FYNNEI. CDR3 amino acids: CASSQTGEPYGYTF. CDR3 DNA sequence: TGTGCCAGCAGTCAGACAGGGGAACCTTATGGCTACACCTTC.

The chain uses TRBV6-5 and TRBJ2-6; D is unclear. Germline-derived CDR1 and CDR2 are MNHEY and SVGAGI. V lost 8 bases and J 0 bases, leaving 8 bases between the germline ends. This CDR3 is 14 amino acids long. The CDR3 DNA reads TGTGCCAGCCTCACAAGCTCTGGGGCCAACGTCCTGACTTTC. It codes for CASLTSSGANVLTF.

The genes are TRBV10-3 and TRBJ2-7, with 7 bases aligning to TRBD2. The junction had 8 bases not matched to a gene; V was cut back by 4 bases and J by 5 bases. The CDR3 runs to 14 residues. Germline values: CDR1 ENHRY, CDR2 SYGVKD. CDR3 coding DNA: TGTGCCATCAGTGTGCCCACTAGCGCGGACGAGCAGTACTTC. Protein sequence: CAISVPTSADEQYF.

This clone was found once. The chain combines TRBV18 with TRBJ2-6, with 8 nucleotides matching TRBD1. Germline CDR1 reads KGHSH; CDR2 reads LQKENI. V lost 5 bases to trimming and J lost 0 bases; unmatched junction nucleotides: 15. The CDR3 contains 20 residues. CDR3: CASSSKLGQVSHSGANVLTF. Here the CDR3 DNA reads TGTGCCAGCTCATCTAAATTGGGACAGGTTTCCCACTCTGGGGCCAACGTCCTGACTTTC.

The chain recombines TRBV28 with TRBJ2-7; the match to TRBD2 covers 8 bases. The CDR3 loop spans 15 amino acids. Germline-derived CDR1 and CDR2 are MDHEN and SYDVKM. V trimming: 5 bases; J trimming: 3 bases; junction bases outside the gene matches: 9. CDR3 protein: CASSLFSGKNYEQYF. CDR3 nucleotides: TGTGCCAGCAGTCTATTTAGCGGGAAGAACTACGAGCAGTACTTC.

The table lists this clone with a few counts. This chain links TRBV29-1 with TRBJ1-4; TRBD1 aligns across 10 bases. The CDR3 runs 14 residues. Germline V CDR1 and CDR2: SQVTM, ANQGSEA. Unmatched junction bases numbered 4, after V lost 6 bases and J lost 3 bases. The CDR3 nucleotides read TGCAGCGTGACAGGGGGCGCATCTAATGAAAAACTGTTTTTT. It codes for CSVTGGASNEKLFF. The entire variable domain, with the rest obtained from reference TRBV29-1 and TRBJ1-4, is as follows: SAVISQKPSRDICQRGTSLTIQCQVDSQVTMMFWYRQQPGQSLTLIATANQGSEATYESGFVIDKFPISRPNLTFSTLTVSNMSPEDSSIYLCSVTGGASNEKLFFGSGTQLSVL.

The chain recombines TRBV5-4 with TRBJ2-5; D perhaps matches TRBD1 (5 bases). The CDR3 sequence is 15 residues long. Germline values: CDR1 SGHNT, CDR2 YYREEE (reference sequence). V lost 3 bases, J lost 5 bases, and 17 bases lay in between. Written as DNA, the CDR3 is TGTGCCAGCAGCTCGATGACAGAGGCGGAGGAGACCCAGTACTTC. Translating it yields CASSSMTEAEETQYF.

This clone showed up just once. The CDR3 nucleotides read TGTGCCAGCATTCTAGCGGGAGGGCTTGCAGATACGCAGTATTTT. It yields the protein CASILAGGLADTQYF. The chain has TRBV28 and TRBJ2-3, with 12 positions matching TRBD2. CDR3 size: 15 residues. J gave up 4 bases and V 7 bases, and 6 bases lay outside the gene matches. Germline V gene lookup returns CDR1 MDHEN and CDR2 SYDVKM.

This sequence joins TRBV23-1 and TRBJ1-4; no definite D call. TRBV23-1 is filed as an ORF, its function uncertain. This CDR3 has 13 residues. V dropped 3 bases and J dropped 16 bases, with 18 bases sitting between them. DNA of the CDR3: TGCGCCAGCAGTCATAAGGACTACGGTACGACGTTTTTT. Translation: CASSHKDYGTTFF.

The chain uses TRBV7-2 and TRBJ2-5; D is unresolved. The ends were cut back, 4 bases at V and 1 base at J, with 7 bases in the middle. Germline CDR1 and CDR2: SGHTA and FQGNSA. The CDR3 totals 13 residues. The CDR3 loop is CASSSLSQETQYF. The CDR3 DNA sequence: TGTGCCAGCAGCTCCCTCAGCCAAGAGACCCAGTACTTC.

The chain couples TRBV18 to TRBJ2-5; a possible D gene is TRBD2 (5 bases). Deletions cut 3 bases from V and 4 bases from J, with 12 bases between. This CDR3 spans 14 amino acids. Germline V gene sequence: CDR1 KGHSH, CDR2 LQKENI. This CDR3 reads CASSPPRVPETQYF. In DNA, the CDR3 is TGTGCCAGCTCACCCCCGCGGGTCCCAGAGACCCAGTACTTC.

This clone was counted a single time. This chain connects TRBV5-4 to TRBJ2-7, with 12 nucleotides matching TRBD1. The CDR3 has 16 residues. The germline gives CDR1 SGHNT, CDR2 YYREEE (reference sequence). The ends lost 4 bases at V and 2 bases at J; junction bases unmatched: 7. DNA for the CDR3: TGTGCCAGCAGCGGCTACCGGGACAGGGGGCCCTACGAGCAGTACTTC. Residues: CASSGYRDRGPYEQYF.

The V and J genes are TRBV7-6 and TRBJ2-2; possible D gene TRBD1, 5 bases. V lost 5 bases and J 2 bases, leaving 12 bases between the germline ends. Germline V CDR1 and CDR2: SGHVS, FNYEAQ. The CDR3 contains 15 residues. CDR3 bases: TGTGCCAGCAGCCCCACTGGGGCTAACACCGGGGAGCTGTTTTTT. Protein: CASSPTGANTGELFF.